Below are 20 T cell receptor beta chains sequenced from a single sample in a study of regulatory T cells in long-lasting Graves disease. Combining iRepertoire HTBI primers with Arm-PCR of CDR3 regions, the authors built TCR beta libraries. TCRdb processed the multiplex PCR reads anew with MiXCR; each CDR3 protein has one entry. The table has a few hundred thousand distinct CDR3 sequences, 13% to 15% seen once. Time point here: newly diagnosed GD, antithyroid drugs for less than 3 months. The TCR library used RNA extracted from PBMCs. The same data also contributed to another study, on T cells in Graves' hyperthyroidism and ophthalmopathy.

The input for sequencing was peripheral blood mononuclear cells (PBMCs), taken at new diagnosis, from a patient treated with antithyroid drugs. The receptors were gathered from a woman aged 50 to 60 with Graves disease.

Regarding this clonotype: One junction end disagrees with the germline gene, perhaps due to a read error. The V call is TRBV5-1, the J call TRBJ2-7; D perhaps matches TRBD1 (5 bases). The CDR3 consists of 14 residues. Germline CDR1 is SGHRS and CDR2 is YFSETQ. In DNA, the CDR3 is TGTGCCAGCAGCGTAGCTACAGGTGTCTCCGAGCAGTACTTC. The encoded protein is CASSVATGVSEQYF. Together with reference TRBV5-1 and TRBJ2-7, the CDR3 gives the full variable domain: KAGVTQTPRYLIKTRGQQVTLSCSPISGHRSVSWYQQTPGQGLQFLFEYFSETQRNKGNFPGRFSGRQFSNSRSEMNVSTLELGDSALYLCASSVATGVSEQYFGPGTRLTVT.

The table lists this clonotype with a few counts. This chain connects TRBV13 to TRBJ2-7; D not resolved. V shed 4 bases and J shed 2 bases, with 15 bases lying between them. The germline gives CDR1 PRHDT, CDR2 FYEKMQ (reference sequence). The length of the CDR3 is 15 residues. In DNA form, the CDR3 reads TGTGCCAGCAGCTCGACGTTAGGTGACACCTACGAGCAGTACTTC. This gives the protein CASSSTLGDTYEQYF.

This clonotype was found many times. The V call is TRBV11-2, the J call TRBJ2-2; unclear D gene. Germline values: CDR1 SGHAT, CDR2 FQNNGV. With 5 bases removed from V and 7 bases from J, the gap between germline ends came to 11 bases. This CDR3 contains 13 residues. The DNA of the CDR3 is TGTGCCAGCAGCGCCGGGTTTTACGGGGAGCTGTTTTTT. Protein product: CASSAGFYGELFF.

This clonotype was seen repeatedly, ten times or more. J is TRBJ2-7 and V is TRBV30; D gene unclear. The germline V gene encodes CDR1 GTSNPN and CDR2 SVGIG (reference sequence). The length of the CDR3 is 11 residues. The V and J ends lost 3 bases and 5 bases respectively, with 8 bases between them. CDR3 nucleotide sequence: TGTGCCTGGAGGTTTCTCAACGAGCAGTACTTC. As protein: CAWRFLNEQYF. The whole variable domain, filled in from reference TRBV30 and TRBJ2-7, reads SQTIHQWPATLVQPVGSPLSLECTVEGTSNPNLYWYRQAAGRGLQLLFYSVGIGQISSEVPQNLSASRPQDRQFILSSKKLLLSDSGFYLCAWRFLNEQYFGPGTRLTVT.

The V call is TRBV9, the J call TRBJ2-1, with D unclear. The germline gives CDR1 SGDLS, CDR2 YYNGEE. The CDR3 is 16 amino acids. The V end was cut by 0 bases, the J end by 1 base, with 11 bases between. The CDR3 sequence is CASSVALEGSYNEQFF. DNA of the CDR3: TGTGCCAGCAGCGTAGCGCTGGAAGGGTCCTACAATGAGCAGTTCTTC.

This clonotype was detected ten times or more. CDR3 coding DNA: TGTGCCAGCTCACCTGAGAGGGGGACCTACGAGCAGTACTTC. It yields the protein CASSPERGTYEQYF. The rearrangement joins TRBV18 to TRBJ2-7; possible D gene TRBD1, 6 bases. Germline loops: CDR1 KGHSH, CDR2 LQKENI. This CDR3 comprises 14 residues. Trimming removed 3 bases at V and 2 bases at J, with 11 bases between.

The J gene is TRBJ2-5, the V gene TRBV6-6; D uncertain. CDR3 length: 12 residues. Trimming stripped 0 bases from V and 5 bases from J, with 4 bases between. Germline V gene lookup returns CDR1 MNHNY and CDR2 SVGAGI (reference sequence). Here the CDR3 reads CASSYSSETQYF. CDR3 nucleotide sequence: TGTGCCAGCAGTTACTCGTCCGAGACCCAGTACTTC.

With regard to this clonotype: Possible read error: a much larger clone is one base away. J is TRBJ2-7 and V is TRBV5-1; D is undetermined. This CDR3 has 14 residues. Trimming stripped 5 bases from V and 0 bases from J, with 12 bases between. Germline assignment: CDR1 SGHRS and CDR2 YFSETQ. The chain's CDR3 is CASRGGRDSYEQYF. CDR3 nucleotides: TGCGCCAGCAGGGGTGGTAGAGACTCCTACGAGCAGTACTTC.

This clonotype has only a few counts. This chain connects TRBV10-3 to TRBJ1-3; D is uncertain. Germline CDR1 is ENHRY and CDR2 is SYGVKD. The V and J ends lost 10 bases and 0 bases respectively, with 16 bases between them. The CDR3 consists of 15 residues. DNA of the CDR3: TGTGCCACCCTGCCCTCGACGGACTCTGGAAACACCATATATTTT. Its protein product is CATLPSTDSGNTIYF.

The V gene is TRBV3-1, the J gene TRBJ2-3; 10 bases match TRBD2. Trimming at V came to 1 base and at J to 2 bases, leaving 6 bases not matched to a gene. The CDR3 contains 17 residues. Germline V CDR1 and CDR2: LGHDT, YNNKEL (reference sequence). CDR3 nucleotide sequence: TGTGCCAGCAGCCAAGCGACTAGCGGGCACTCCACAGATACGCAGTATTTT. Protein sequence: CASSQATSGHSTDTQYF.

This clonotype was recorded a few times. This chain links TRBV19 with TRBJ1-1; TRBD1 matches 8 bases. The CDR3 covers 15 residues. The germline V gene encodes CDR1 LNHDA and CDR2 SQIVND (reference sequence). The junction had 7 bases not matched to a gene; V was cut back by 6 bases and J by 1 base. The CDR3 reads CASRDRDRSNTEAFF. CDR3 nucleotide sequence: TGTGCCAGTAGGGACCGGGACAGGTCGAACACTGAAGCTTTCTTT.

This clonotype came up many times. V is TRBV11-3 and J is TRBJ2-1; 11 nucleotides line up with TRBD2. Germline loops: CDR1 SGHNT, CDR2 YENEEA. This CDR3 has 13 amino acids. The junction had 2 bases not matched to a gene; V was cut back by 5 bases and J by 8 bases. Here the CDR3 DNA reads TGTGCCAGCAGCGGTAGCGGGAGGGATGAGCAGTTCTTC. It translates to CASSGSGRDEQFF.

Of note for this clonotype: This may be a read error, as it is one base from a much larger clone. The J gene is TRBJ1-1, the V gene TRBV30; 9 nucleotides align to TRBD1. In germline, CDR1 is GTSNPN, CDR2 SVGIG (reference sequence). V lost 3 bases to trimming and J lost 6 bases; unmatched junction nucleotides: 5. The CDR3 covers 13 residues. CDR3 sequence reads: CAWRGQGYSEAFF. CDR3 DNA sequence: TGTGCCTGGAGGGGACAGGGCTACTCTGAAGCTTTCTTT.

This clonotype was seen ten or more times. The V gene is TRBV12-3 or TRBV12-4, the J gene TRBJ2-7, with 9 bases aligning to TRBD1. The CDR3 sequence is 15 residues long. The V and J ends lost 6 bases and 3 bases, in that order; junction bases with no gene match: 9. Here the CDR3 reads CASRSGQGPNYEQYF. The CDR3 DNA reads as TGTGCCAGCAGGTCGGGACAGGGCCCAAACTACGAGCAGTACTTC.

This clonotype has a handful of counts. The rearrangement links TRBV19 to TRBJ1-2, with a weak D call TRBD1 (6 bases). Germline V gene lookup returns CDR1 LNHDA and CDR2 SQIVND (reference sequence). The CDR3 contains 14 residues. The V end lost 7 bases, the J end lost 3 bases, and 15 bases lay between the germline ends. CDR3 sequence: CASTISGGHYGYTF. CDR3 in DNA: TGTGCCAGTACCATATCGGGGGGGCACTATGGCTACACCTTC.

The rearrangement links TRBV12-3 or TRBV12-4 to TRBJ1-4, with D hard to call. Trimming removed 1 base at V and 6 bases at J, with 9 bases between. The CDR3 length is 14 residues. CDR3 DNA: TGTGCCAGCAGTTTAGGGGAAGGGCATGAAAAACTGTTTTTT. It yields the protein CASSLGEGHEKLFF.

This clonotype was seen at least ten times. The CDR3 nucleotides read TGTGCCAGCAGTCCCCCGACGTACCGCTCTGGGGCCAACGTCCTGACTTTC. This translates into CASSPPTYRSGANVLTF. The chain couples TRBV28 to TRBJ2-6; D remains unclear. Deletions cut 5 bases from V and 0 bases from J, with 14 bases between. The CDR3 is made up of 17 amino acids. Germline V gene data show CDR1 as MDHEN and CDR2 as SYDVKM.

This clonotype has a handful of counts. The chain employs TRBV28 and TRBJ2-7; 7 positions match TRBD2. The CDR3 loop spans 13 amino acids. Germline V gene data show CDR1 as MDHEN and CDR2 as SYDVKM. Unmatched junction bases numbered 6, after V lost 10 bases and J lost 0 bases. CDR3 DNA: TGTGCCACCCGAGCGGGATCCTCCTACGAGCAGTACTTC. It codes for CATRAGSSYEQYF.

The rearrangement links TRBV24-1 to TRBJ1-5; 7 nucleotides match TRBD1. There are 14 residues in the CDR3. CDR1 and CDR2 from the germline V gene are KGHDR and SFDVKD. V lost 4 bases to trimming and J lost 3 bases; unmatched junction nucleotides: 2. The CDR3 spells CATSEGQNNQPQHF. CDR3 coding DNA: TGTGCCACCAGTGAGGGACAGAACAATCAGCCCCAGCATTTT.

This clonotype was observed at least ten times. This chain uses TRBV2 with TRBJ1-1; the D is unclear. V was trimmed by 2 bases and J by 2 bases, leaving 9 bases between them. From germline, CDR1 is SNHLY and CDR2 FYNNEI. This CDR3 spans 14 amino acids. The CDR3 DNA sequence: TGTGCCAGCAGTGAATGGCCGCTAAACACTGAAGCTTTCTTT. Its translation is CASSEWPLNTEAFF.